The 2 T cell receptor beta chains presented below share a single source sample, sequenced in a study of vaccination and CD4 T cells after COVID-19. These receptors' antigens are unknown. Time point given: late sampling 161 to 241 days after vaccination in a few convalescent patients. The treatment is: roughly 11-day PBMC culture with coronavirus spike peptide pools or control peptides (ViraFEST assay). Sequencing of cultured CD4+ T cell DNA used the Oncomine TCR Beta short-read assay. TCRdb reprocessed the PCR reads via MiXCR and lists one record per CDR3 protein. The table records approximately 23,000 distinct CDR3 sequences, more than 30% of them present only once. The sample was CD4+ T cells from blood, cultured in vitro, taken about 7 months after SARS-CoV-2 vaccination. These receptors all stem from a human donor who had recovered from COVID-19.

In its sample, this clonotype was seen a few times. The J gene is TRBJ1-5, the V gene TRBV6-5; TRBD1 matches at 10 bases. V lost 2 bases to trimming and J lost 6 bases; unmatched junction nucleotides: 10. The CDR3 runs 17 residues. Germline V gene data show CDR1 as MNHEY and CDR2 as SVGAGI. The CDR3 region is CASSYTQTGGLFQPQHF. The CDR3 region has the DNA TGTGCCAGCAGTTACACTCAGACAGGGGGCCTTTTTCAGCCCCAGCATTTT.

This clonotype occurred a few times. This rearrangement joins TRBV6-2 or TRBV6-3 to TRBJ2-5; no clear D gene. Trimming removed 4 bases at V and 5 bases at J, with 5 bases between. CDR1 and CDR2 from the germline V gene are MNHEY and SVGEGT. The CDR3 runs to 11 residues. This CDR3 is CASSSWETQYF. The CDR3 nucleotides are TGTGCCAGCAGTTCATGGGAGACCCAGTACTTC.